The 32 T cell receptor beta chains below come from one sample, sequenced in a study of blood T cell repertoires in COVID-19. Profiled with immunoSEQ multiplex PCR; TCRdb holds only in-frame clones, not every one. This table has 110,000 to 150,000 clones, more than 65% appearing once. Source material: peripheral blood. All receptors derive from a man older than 75 with acute or convalescent COVID-19.

The chain uses TRBV7-9 and TRBJ1-2; 9 bases are shared with TRBD1. Trimming took 6 bases from V and 8 from J; bases not matched to a gene: 16. Germline V gives CDR1 SEHNR, CDR2 FQNEAQ (reference sequence). The CDR3 runs 16 residues. CDR3 coding DNA: TGTGCCAGCAGTTTCGAAGCCGGGACAGGGAGGCAAGGCTACACCTTC. Translating gives CASSFEAGTGRQGYTF.

This chain's CDR3 is CASSGTGARQPQHF. The CDR3, as DNA: TGTGCCAGCAGTGGAACAGGAGCACGTCAGCCCCAGCATTTT. J is TRBJ1-5 and V is TRBV2; a possible D gene is TRBD1 (5 bases). Trimming cost V 4 bases and J 6 bases, with 13 bases left between them. The CDR3 loop spans 14 amino acids. Looked up from germline, CDR1 is SNHLY and CDR2 is FYNNEI.

This clone was observed once. The V call is TRBV6-2 or TRBV6-3, the J call TRBJ1-5; TRBD1 might be the D (6 bases). This CDR3 has 14 residues. CDR1 is MNHEY and CDR2 is SVGEGT in the germline V gene. The V and J ends lost 4 bases and 4 bases respectively, with 11 bases between them. CDR3 bases: TGTGCCAGCAGTTGGGGGCGCTGGAATCAGCCCCAGCATTTT. Protein: CASSWGRWNQPQHF.

Note on this clone: Within the sample, other DNA sequences also encode this same CDR3. The chain joins TRBV3-1 (or the pseudogene TRBV3-2) to TRBJ1-1; D is undetermined. Trimming shortened V by 1 base and J by 11 bases, and 8 bases separated the two germline ends. The CDR3 spans 11 residues. Germline-derived CDR1 and CDR2 are LGHDT and YNNKEL (reference sequence). The CDR3 is CASSQGEEAFF. CDR3 in DNA: TGTGCCAGCAGCCAAGGGGAGGAGGCTTTCTTT.

The CDR3 is CASSPGTSPEQYF. As DNA, the CDR3 is TGTGCCAGCAGCCCGGGGACTAGCCCCGAGCAGTACTTC. The rearrangement links TRBV4-2 to TRBJ2-7, with TRBD2 matching 9 bases. Trimming at V came to 4 bases and at J to 6 bases, leaving 4 bases not matched to a gene. The CDR3 runs to 13 residues. Germline lookup yields CDR1 LGHNA and CDR2 YNFKEQ.

The chain joins TRBV29-1 to TRBJ2-1; TRBD2 matches 7 bases. There are 20 residues in the CDR3. After removal of 8 bases from V and 0 bases from J, the junction contained 25 bases not matched to a gene. CDR1 is SQVTM, CDR2 ANQGSEA, per germline. In DNA, the CDR3 is TGCAGCCCAACCACCGAGGGAGGGCCTAACGGGGGGAGCTCCTACAATGAGCAGTTCTTC. This gives the protein CSPTTEGGPNGGSSYNEQFF.

This clone showed up just once. This chain links TRBV19 with TRBJ1-5; D may be TRBD1 (5 bases). The CDR3 is made up of 17 amino acids. V lost 3 bases and J 0 bases, leaving 15 bases between the germline ends. Germline CDR1 LNHDA, CDR2 SQIVND (reference sequence). The CDR3 is CASSIPPTAYSNQPQHF. The CDR3 DNA reads TGTGCCAGTAGTATTCCCCCGACAGCATATAGCAATCAGCCCCAGCATTTT.

The V call is TRBV6-1, the J call TRBJ1-5, with no clear D. The CDR3 has 15 residues. Trimming removed 2 bases at V and 6 bases at J, with 14 bases between. The germline CDR1 and CDR2 sequences are MNHNS and SASEGT. The DNA of the CDR3 is TGTGCCAGCAGTGAAAACACCGTGGGCAGTCAGCCCCAGCATTTT. Protein: CASSENTVGSQPQHF.

The CDR3 coding sequence is TGTGCCAGCAGGGCTAGCGGGGGCCTGAACACCGGGGAGCTGTTTTTT. Its protein is CASRASGGLNTGELFF. The V gene is TRBV7-9, the J gene TRBJ2-2; 10 bases fit TRBD2. The ends lost 6 bases at V and 1 base at J; junction bases unmatched: 5. Germline assignment: CDR1 SEHNR and CDR2 FQNEAQ (reference sequence). The CDR3 contains 16 residues.

This chain uses TRBV24-1 with TRBJ2-1, with a weak D call TRBD1 (6 bases). Trimming left V 1 base short and J 5 bases short, with 11 bases between. Germline CDR1 is KGHDR and CDR2 is SFDVKD. CDR3 length equals 15 residues. DNA for the CDR3: TGTGCCACCAGTGATTTCTGGGACACCGACAATGAGCAGTTCTTC. Protein product: CATSDFWDTDNEQFF.

This chain joins TRBV7-9 and TRBJ2-7, with a possible D match to TRBD2 (7 bases). Germline CDR1 reads SEHNR; CDR2 reads FQNEAQ (reference sequence). The CDR3 is 16 residues long. V shed 10 bases and J shed 6 bases, with 28 bases lying between them. The CDR3 DNA follows: TGTGCCACCTCTCTAGGGGGGGGGCGGATTAATCGCGAGCAGTACTTC. Protein product: CATSLGGGRINREQYF.

CDR3 in amino acids: CARSFEGQHPATNEKLFF. Written as DNA, the CDR3 is TGTGCCAGAAGCTTTGAGGGTCAGCATCCCGCAACTAATGAAAAACTGTTTTTT. The chain recombines TRBV5-3 with TRBJ1-4, with D uncertain. TRBV5-3 is classed as an ORF, of uncertain function. The CDR3 totals 18 residues. V lost 2 bases to trimming and J lost 0 bases, with 17 bases between them.

This clone was seen only a few times. The CDR3: CASSLSWDSQDTQYF. CDR3 nucleotides: TGTGCCAGCAGTTTATCCTGGGACTCCCAGGATACGCAGTATTTT. J is TRBJ2-3 and V is TRBV27, with D possibly matching TRBD2 (6 bases). With 0 bases removed from V and 6 bases from J, the gap between germline ends came to 13 bases. The CDR3 runs 15 residues. Per germline, CDR1 MNHEY and CDR2 SMNVEV (reference sequence).

V gene TRBV5-5 combines with J gene TRBJ2-1; 11 nucleotides agree with TRBD2. From germline, CDR1 is SGHKS and CDR2 YYEKEE (reference sequence). J was trimmed by 5 bases and V by 6 bases; bases with no gene match: 4. The CDR3 has 14 amino acids. CDR3 nucleotides: TGTGCCAGCATCTCACTAGCGGGGGACAATGAGCAGTTCTTC. It encodes CASISLAGDNEQFF.

The gene calls are TRBV6-1 and TRBJ2-1; the match to TRBD1 covers 9 bases. There are 15 residues in the CDR3. Germline assignment: CDR1 MNHNS and CDR2 SASEGT. The V gene end was trimmed by 3 bases and the J gene end by 8 bases; junction bases not matched to a gene: 8. The CDR3 DNA follows: TGTGCCAGCAGTGACCTTGGGACAGGGTCAGATGAGCAGTTCTTC. It translates to CASSDLGTGSDEQFF.

The CDR3 protein is CASSEYGGGSYEQYF. CDR3 nucleotide sequence: TGTGCCAGCAGTGAATACGGGGGAGGGTCCTACGAGCAGTACTTC. V is TRBV25-1 and J is TRBJ2-7; TRBD2 aligns across 7 bases. With V trimmed by 0 bases and J by 1 base, 3 bases remained unmatched. Per the germline V gene, CDR1 is MGHDK and CDR2 is SYGVNS. This CDR3 has 15 residues.

V gene TRBV27 combines with J gene TRBJ1-5, with TRBD1 matching 7 bases. The CDR3 covers 15 residues. V lost 5 bases to trimming and J lost 4 bases; unmatched junction nucleotides: 8. Looked up from germline, CDR1 is MNHEY and CDR2 is SMNVEV (reference sequence). The CDR3 protein is CASSPRQGLNQPQHF. DNA for the CDR3: TGTGCCAGCAGTCCACGACAGGGTCTTAATCAGCCCCAGCATTTT.

The rearrangement joins TRBV10-3 to TRBJ2-6; D is possibly TRBD1 (6 bases). Germline V gives CDR1 ENHRY, CDR2 SYGVKD. Trimming pared 5 bases from V and 4 bases from J, leaving 18 bases between. The CDR3 contains 17 residues. The CDR3 here is CAISLTGHSAGANVLTF. CDR3 sequence (DNA): TGTGCCATCAGTTTAACAGGGCACTCCGCCGGGGCCAACGTCCTGACTTTC.

This clone was seen a few times. This chain links TRBV5-1 with TRBJ2-2; D is unresolved. V was clipped by 0 bases and J by 9 bases, with 6 bases between them. Looked up from germline, CDR1 is SGHRS and CDR2 is YFSETQ. The CDR3 has 12 amino acids. The CDR3 bases are TGCGCCAGCAGCTTGGCCTTAAGGGAGCTGTTTTTT. It yields the protein CASSLALRELFF.

V gene TRBV12-3 or TRBV12-4 combines with J gene TRBJ1-5, with D maybe TRBD1 (6 bases). The CDR3 is made up of 13 amino acids. The V gene lost 6 bases and the J gene lost 9 bases, with 15 bases spanning the gap. CDR3 bases: TGTGCCAGCAGCAGGGGACCGGGTTGGCCCCAGCATTTT. The encoded protein is CASSRGPGWPQHF.

This clone was observed a few times. The J gene is TRBJ2-2, the V gene TRBV1; the D call TRBD2 from the table was never checked on the DNA. TRBV1 has pseudogene status. The CDR3 covers 16 residues. The CDR3 loop reads CTSSLGSGGPTGELFF. CDR3 coding DNA: TGCACCAGCAGCCTGGGGAGCGGGGGGCCCACCGGGGAGCTGTTTTTT.

The CDR3 region is CASSLGLAGNNEQFF. The CDR3 DNA sequence: TGTGCCAGCAGCTTGGGACTAGCGGGGAACAATGAGCAGTTCTTC. The chain recombines TRBV7-8 with TRBJ2-1, with 13 bases lining up with TRBD2. The germline V gene encodes CDR1 SGHVS and CDR2 FQNEAQ. The CDR3 totals 15 residues. Germline trimming cut 3 bases from V and 5 bases from J; bases unmatched to any gene: 1.

The gene calls are TRBV6-6 and TRBJ2-1; no reliable D call. CDR1 is MNHNY and CDR2 is SVGAGI in the germline V gene (reference sequence). Trimming stripped 4 bases from V and 8 bases from J, with 12 bases between. The CDR3 length is 13 residues. CDR3 coding DNA: TGTGCCAGCAGTTCCGTCGTCTCAGATGAGCAGTTCTTC. It yields the protein CASSSVVSDEQFF.

The CDR3 region is CASSPEAPFHGYTF. CDR3 in DNA: TGTGCCAGCAGCCCCGAGGCCCCTTTCCATGGCTACACCTTC. The V call is TRBV7-9, the J call TRBJ1-2; unclear D gene. Looked up from germline, CDR1 is SEHNR and CDR2 is FQNEAQ (reference sequence). The CDR3 contains 14 residues. V was cut by 5 bases and J by 6 bases, with 16 bases left in between. Filled out from reference TRBV7-9 and TRBJ1-2, the complete variable domain reads DTGVSQNPRHKITKRGQNVTFRCDPISEHNRLYWYRQTLGQGPEFLTYFQNEAQLEKSRLLSDRFSAERPKGSFSTLEIQRTEQGDSAMYLCASSPEAPFHGYTFGSGTRLTVV.

The genes are TRBV12-3 or TRBV12-4 and TRBJ2-7; D gene unclear. With 6 bases removed from V and 1 base from J, the gap between germline ends came to 7 bases. This CDR3 contains 12 residues. The CDR3 protein is CASSPTSYEQYF. The CDR3 DNA reads as TGTGCCAGCAGCCCCACTTCCTACGAGCAGTACTTC.

J is TRBJ2-5 and V is TRBV19; 9 bases agree with TRBD2. This CDR3 has 14 amino acids. CDR1 is LNHDA and CDR2 is SQIVND in the germline V gene (reference sequence). With V trimmed by 6 bases and J by 0 bases, 2 bases remained unmatched. The CDR3 nucleotides read TGTGCCAGTAGCCAGCGGGGGGACCAAGAGACCCAGTACTTC. Translated: CASSQRGDQETQYF. Based on the CDR3 plus reference TRBV19 and TRBJ2-5, the full variable domain is DGGITQSPKYLFRKEGQNVTLSCEQNLNHDAMYWYRQDPGQGLRLIYYSQIVNDFQKGDIAEGYSVSREKKESFPLTVTSAQKNPTAFYLCASSQRGDQETQYFGPGTRLLVL.

The chain links TRBV10-3 to TRBJ2-1; 7 nucleotides line up with TRBD1. CDR1 ENHRY and CDR2 SYGVKD come from the germline V gene. The CDR3 has 14 residues. V dropped 5 bases and J dropped 8; count of bases not matched to a gene: 9. The CDR3 is CAISLGGQFYEQFF. For the CDR3, the DNA is TGTGCCATCAGTTTAGGGGGCCAATTTTATGAGCAGTTCTTC.

Note on this clone: Germline is not matched at one junction end, which may reflect a read error. The V and J genes are TRBV19 and TRBJ1-5; 8 nucleotides line up with TRBD1. The CDR3 loop spans 12 amino acids. Germline CDR1 LNHDA, CDR2 SQIVND (reference sequence). The CDR3 region has the DNA TGTGCCAGTAGTTATTCCGGGACAGGTCCTGTTTTT. Translating gives CASSYSGTGPVF.

The rearrangement joins TRBV28 to TRBJ1-2; D may be TRBD1 (5 bases). The CDR3 has 14 residues. Germline V gene sequence: CDR1 MDHEN, CDR2 SYDVKM. Trimming shortened V by 2 bases and J by 2 bases, and 9 bases separated the two germline ends. CDR3 region: CASSLTAGNYGYTF. CDR3 nucleotides: TGTGCCAGCAGTTTAACGGCAGGGAACTATGGCTACACCTTC.

V is TRBV18 and J is TRBJ1-5; 10 nucleotides match TRBD1. V lost 3 bases and J lost 7; bases outside the gene matches: 6. This CDR3 comprises 15 residues. The germline V gene encodes CDR1 KGHSH and CDR2 LQKENI. The CDR3 here is CASSPGQGNGQPQHF. CDR3 DNA sequence: TGTGCCAGCTCACCGGGACAGGGGAATGGACAGCCCCAGCATTTT.

This clone was detected a few times. The rearrangement uses TRBV5-1 and TRBJ2-7, with 8 bases identical to TRBD1. CDR1 is SGHRS and CDR2 is YFSETQ in the germline V gene. Losses at the gene ends were 3 bases for V and 3 bases for J; bases not matched to a gene: 2. The CDR3 covers 13 residues. The CDR3 loop reads CASSSGQGYEQYF. CDR3 DNA sequence: TGCGCCAGCAGCTCCGGACAGGGCTACGAGCAGTACTTC.

This clone was counted a single time. At one end the junction does not follow the germline gene, possibly because of a read error. The CDR3 sequence is CASSSGLAGTDTQYF. CDR3 in DNA: TGTGCTAGCAGCTCCGGACTAGCGGGCACAGATACGCAGTATTTT. This sequence joins TRBV7-7 and TRBJ2-3, with 10 bases identical to TRBD2. This CDR3 is built from 15 residues. CDR1 and CDR2 from the germline V gene are SSHAT and FNYEAQ (reference sequence).